Sequencing of this T cell receptor (beta chain) was carried out in a study of blood T cell repertoires in COVID-19. Study-level background: PBMCs, B-cell-depleted T cells, or T cells provided the cDNA or gDNA that made up the material.

V shed 7 bases and J 0 bases; nucleotides not matched to a gene: 3. Germline V gene lookup returns CDR1 LGHNT and CDR2 FRNRAP. The CDR3 contains 16 residues. TCRdb's table, derived via immunoSEQ multiplex PCR, lists solely in-frame clones and lacks some. The top ten hold 8% to 9% of the sample, which has about 200,000 clones, under 90% seen once. This sequence joins TRBV12-5 and TRBJ2-6; the match to TRBD1 covers 10 bases. Sequenced material: PBMCs or T cells enriched from blood (not recorded which). The sequence was obtained from a woman in her forties or fifties with acute COVID-19. The CDR3 sequence: CASAWTGGSGANVLTF. The DNA of the CDR3 is TGTGCTAGTGCCTGGACAGGGGGCTCTGGGGCCAACGTCCTGACTTTC. The full variable domain, in which reference TRBV12-5 and TRBJ2-6 provide the parts outside the CDR3, is DARVTQTPRHKVTEMGQEVTMRCQPILGHNTVFWYRQTMMQGLELLAYFRNRAPLDDSGMPKDRFSAEMPDATLATLKIQPSEPRDSAVYFCASAWTGGSGANVLTFGAGSRLTVL.